These 26 T cell receptor beta chains were sequenced from one sample in a study of blood T cell repertoires in COVID-19. Using immunoSEQ multiplex PCR, the repertoire was profiled, and TCRdb retains in-frame clones only, with some absent. Of 75,000 to 95,000 clones listed, over 75% were seen once; the top ten hold around 3%. The sample taken for sequencing was peripheral blood. These TCRs come from an elderly woman with acute or convalescent COVID-19.

The rearrangement joins TRBV6-5 to TRBJ1-1; D gene ambiguous. This CDR3 region has 13 residues. V lost 6 bases and J 4 bases, leaving 12 bases between the germline ends. Germline V gene data show CDR1 as MNHEY and CDR2 as SVGAGI. The CDR3 sequence: CASSPTGTTEAFF. CDR3 coding DNA: TGTGCCAGCAGCCCGACGGGAACCACTGAAGCTTTCTTT.

The chain combines TRBV29-1 with TRBJ1-1, with TRBD1 as a possible D gene (5 bases). This CDR3 contains 15 residues. CDR1 is SQVTM and CDR2 is ANQGSEA in the germline V gene. V lost 7 bases and J lost 3, with 21 bases in between. CDR3 residues: CSAPPMGGGYTEAFF. The CDR3 region has the DNA TGCAGCGCCCCCCCAATGGGGGGGGGTTACACTGAAGCTTTCTTT.

The chain has TRBV4-2 and TRBJ1-4; possible D gene TRBD1, 6 bases. The germline V and J ends were trimmed by 4 bases and 8 bases, with 23 bases remaining between them. Germline-derived CDR1 and CDR2 are LGHNA and YNFKEQ. There are 17 residues in the CDR3. CDR3 sequence reads: CASSLLKQGVGEEKLFF. DNA of the CDR3: TGTGCCAGCAGCCTTCTGAAACAGGGAGTCGGAGAGGAAAAACTGTTTTTT.

The sample holds one count of this clone. This chain joins TRBV11-3 and TRBJ2-5; TRBD2 agrees at 7 bases. This CDR3 is built from 13 residues. V shed 5 bases and J 4 bases; nucleotides not matched to a gene: 4. The germline CDR1 and CDR2 sequences are SGHNT and YENEEA. The CDR3 is CASSQSGGETQYF. CDR3 nucleotides: TGTGCCAGCAGCCAGTCGGGGGGAGAGACCCAGTACTTC.

V usage is TRBV6-5 and J usage is TRBJ2-2; no reliable D call. Trimming removed 6 bases from V and 3 bases from J, with 11 bases in between. Germline V lookup: CDR1 MNHEY, CDR2 SVGAGI. The CDR3 runs 14 residues. The CDR3 DNA is TGTGCCAGCAGCTGGTACTTCTACACCGGGGAGCTGTTTTTT. Translating gives CASSWYFYTGELFF.

The V call is TRBV7-6, the J call TRBJ2-2; D is ambiguous. Looked up from germline, CDR1 is SGHVS and CDR2 is FNYEAQ. This CDR3 comprises 11 residues. Trimming cost V 0 bases and J 11 bases, with 4 bases left between them. This CDR3 reads CASSLARELFF. The DNA of the CDR3 is TGTGCCAGCAGCTTAGCGCGAGAGCTGTTTTTT. Drawing the rest from reference TRBV7-6 and TRBJ2-2, the complete variable domain is GAGVSQSPRYKVTKRGQDVALRCDPISGHVSLYWYRQALGQGPEFLTYFNYEAQQDKSGLPNDRFSAERPEGSISTLTIQRTEQRDSAMYRCASSLARELFFGEGSRLTVL.

This clone was seen just once. The V and J genes are TRBV9 and TRBJ2-2; 7 bases line up with TRBD1. V gave up 3 bases and J gave up 1 base; unmatched junction bases: 9. The length of the CDR3 is 17 residues. The V gene's germline CDR1 is SGDLS and CDR2 YYNGEE. The CDR3 spells CASSDRRQGGNTGELFF. Here the CDR3 DNA reads TGTGCCAGCAGCGATAGGAGACAGGGCGGGAACACCGGGGAGCTGTTTTTT.

V is TRBV4-2 and J is TRBJ2-5; 7 nucleotides match TRBD2. V lost 4 bases to trimming and J lost 4 bases; unmatched junction nucleotides: 6. The CDR3 spans 14 residues. Germline V CDR1 and CDR2: LGHNA, YNFKEQ. CDR3 nucleotide sequence: TGTGCCAGCAGCCTAGGGGTAGCGGGAGAGACCCAGTACTTC. Translated: CASSLGVAGETQYF.

The chain couples TRBV7-9 to TRBJ1-1, with D unclear. The CDR3 totals 14 residues. Germline CDR1 reads SEHNR; CDR2 reads FQNEAQ (reference sequence). V was shortened by 1 base and J by 1 base, with 7 bases between the two germline ends. The CDR3 DNA is TGTGCCAGCAGCTTAGATGCAGGGAACACTGAAGCTTTCTTT. This gives the protein CASSLDAGNTEAFF.

The V call is TRBV27, the J call TRBJ1-5; a weak D match, TRBD1 (5 bases). The CDR3 length is 13 residues. CDR1 is MNHEY, CDR2 SMNVEV, per germline (reference sequence). V lost 3 bases and J lost 6, with 9 bases in between. The CDR3 DNA reads as TGTGCCAGCAGTTTGATGGGGGGTCAGCCCCAGCATTTT. As protein: CASSLMGGQPQHF.

The chain couples TRBV9 to TRBJ2-3, with TRBD2 matching 13 bases. Germline loops: CDR1 SGDLS, CDR2 YYNGEE. The CDR3 is 15 amino acids. The junction had 3 bases not matched to a gene; V was cut back by 4 bases and J by 4 bases. The CDR3 spells CASSQLAGGPDTQYF. The CDR3, as DNA: TGTGCCAGCAGCCAACTAGCGGGGGGGCCAGATACGCAGTATTTT.

The chain couples TRBV7-3 to TRBJ1-3; D is perhaps TRBD1 (5 bases). This CDR3 region has 16 residues. Germline assignment: CDR1 SGHTA and CDR2 FQGTGA. Trimming cost V 1 base and J 0 bases, with 10 bases left between them. The CDR3, as DNA: TGTGCCAGCAGCTTAATGGGGCCCTACTCTGGAAACACCATATATTTT. This encodes CASSLMGPYSGNTIYF.

The chain has TRBV19 and TRBJ1-6; 12 nucleotides agree with TRBD1. Per germline, CDR1 LNHDA and CDR2 SQIVND (reference sequence). The CDR3 covers 16 residues. V was pared by 5 bases and J by 10 bases, with 9 bases of the junction left unmatched. The CDR3 DNA is TGTGCCAGTAGTCCACCGGGACAGGGGGCAAGGTCACCCCTCCACTTT. Its translation is CASSPPGQGARSPLHF.

The chain couples TRBV4-3 to TRBJ1-1; tentatively, D is TRBD1 (6 bases). Germline V lookup: CDR1 LGHNA, CDR2 YSLEER. The CDR3 loop spans 16 amino acids. V shed 0 bases and J shed 3 bases, with 14 bases lying between them. The CDR3 nucleotides read TGCGCCAGCAGCCAAGATCGGAAACAGGGCTACACTGAAGCTTTCTTT. It yields the protein CASSQDRKQGYTEAFF.

This clone was observed a single time. The chain uses TRBV7-8 and TRBJ2-7, with 8 bases identical to TRBD2. This CDR3 region has 16 residues. V dropped 5 bases and J dropped 6; count of bases not matched to a gene: 15. Germline V CDR1 and CDR2: SGHVS, FQNEAQ. The CDR3 DNA reads TGTGCCAGCAGCCATCCGGTTAGCGGGACACTCGGCGAGCAGTACTTC. This sequence encodes CASSHPVSGTLGEQYF.

The chain combines TRBV4-3 with TRBJ1-2; TRBD1 agrees at 8 bases. J lost 7 bases, V lost 3 bases, and 13 bases had no gene match. Germline V gene lookup returns CDR1 LGHNA and CDR2 YSLEER. The CDR3 has 16 amino acids. The CDR3 protein is CASSQGFGQGASGYTF. In nucleotides, the CDR3 is TGCGCCAGCAGCCAGGGGTTTGGGCAGGGGGCCTCTGGCTACACCTTC.

The chain joins TRBV2 to TRBJ2-1; possibly TRBD1 for D (5 bases). Between the trimmed V and J ends, which lost 6 bases and 0 bases, there was a span of 18 bases. The CDR3 covers 17 residues. Germline V gene data show CDR1 as SNHLY and CDR2 as FYNNEI. The CDR3 loop is CASSGILSGLSYNEQFF. CDR3 nucleotides: TGTGCCAGCAGCGGTATTTTATCAGGGCTCTCCTACAATGAGCAGTTCTTC.

This clone was detected only once. The genes are TRBV20-1 and TRBJ1-2, with no clear D. The CDR3 is made up of 11 amino acids. Germline lookup yields CDR1 DFQATT and CDR2 SNEGSKA (reference sequence). Trimming took off 3 bases at V and 5 bases at J, with 7 bases between the two ends. The CDR3 DNA reads as TGCAGTGCTAGTAATCCGTATGGCTACACCTTC. Residues: CSASNPYGYTF.

This chain joins TRBV5-4 and TRBJ1-5; D gene uncertain. Germline V gene sequence: CDR1 SGHNT, CDR2 YYREEE (reference sequence). This CDR3 contains 15 residues. The V and J ends lost 4 bases and 0 bases respectively, with 11 bases between them. CDR3 bases: TGTGCCAGCAGCCCCACTCCTAATAGCAATCAGCCCCAGCATTTT. Its protein product is CASSPTPNSNQPQHF. The entire variable domain, with the rest obtained from reference TRBV5-4 and TRBJ1-5, is as follows: ETGVTQSPTHLIKTRGQQVTLRCSSQSGHNTVSWYQQALGQGPQFIFQYYREEENGRGNFPPRFSGLQFPNYSSELNVNALELDDSALYLCASSPTPNSNQPQHFGDGTRLSIL.

This sequence joins TRBV2 and TRBJ1-6; tentative D call: TRBD1 (6 bases). Trimming cost V 0 bases and J 0 bases, with 12 bases left between them. The germline V gene encodes CDR1 SNHLY and CDR2 FYNNEI. The CDR3 length is 18 residues. DNA for the CDR3: TGTGCCAGCAGTGAAGCGGTTACAGGGAGCTCCTATAATTCACCCCTCCACTTT. Amino acid sequence: CASSEAVTGSSYNSPLHF.

This clone was detected only a few times. The chain has TRBV12-3 or TRBV12-4 and TRBJ1-1; TRBD1 agrees at 9 bases. The length of the CDR3 is 13 residues. J lost 6 bases, V lost 6 bases, and 5 bases had no gene match. In DNA, the CDR3 is TGTGCCAGCAGGGGACAGGGTCTGGCTGAAGCTTTCTTT. This translates into CASRGQGLAEAFF.

The CDR3 DNA is TGTGCCAGCAGTGGAGACACCCACAATGAGCAGTTCTTC. Encoded protein: CASSGDTHNEQFF. The chain uses TRBV6-4 and TRBJ2-1; D uncertain. Germline V gene data show CDR1 as MRHNA and CDR2 as SNTAGT. CDR3 length: 13 amino acids. The V end lost 4 bases, the J end lost 5 bases, and 9 bases lay between the germline ends.

The chain carries TRBV28 and TRBJ1-2; maybe TRBD1 (5 bases). Trimming removed 6 bases at V and 8 bases at J, with 16 bases between. CDR1 is MDHEN and CDR2 is SYDVKM in the germline V gene. This CDR3 comprises 13 residues. CDR3 sequence reads: CASRQGGAGGYTF. The DNA of the CDR3 is TGTGCCAGCAGGCAAGGAGGGGCTGGCGGCTACACCTTC.

The V and J genes are TRBV7-9 and TRBJ1-1, with 7 bases fitting TRBD1. This CDR3 has 16 amino acids. With V trimmed by 1 base and J by 5 bases, 10 bases remained unmatched. Per germline, CDR1 SEHNR and CDR2 FQNEAQ (reference sequence). As DNA, the CDR3 is TGTGCCAGCAGCTTAGGGGTGACAGGGTTGGGGACTGAAGCTTTCTTT. Amino acids: CASSLGVTGLGTEAFF. The entire variable domain, with the rest obtained from reference TRBV7-9 and TRBJ1-1, is as follows: DTGVSQNPRHKITKRGQNVTFRCDPISEHNRLYWYRQTLGQGPEFLTYFQNEAQLEKSRLLSDRFSAERPKGSFSTLEIQRTEQGDSAMYLCASSLGVTGLGTEAFFGQGTRLTVV.

The genes are TRBV27 and TRBJ1-1, with D maybe TRBD1 (6 bases). Trimming removed 5 bases from V and 4 bases from J, with 11 bases in between. Germline CDR1 MNHEY, CDR2 SMNVEV (reference sequence). The CDR3 spans 13 residues. CDR3 coding DNA: TGTGCCAGCAGTATACCAGGGGTCACTGAAGCTTTCTTT. Amino acids: CASSIPGVTEAFF.

J is TRBJ2-1 and V is TRBV15; maybe TRBD2 (6 bases). The germline V gene has CDR1 LNHNV and CDR2 YYDKDF (reference sequence). V gave up 3 bases and J gave up 7 bases, with 16 bases separating them. This CDR3 spans 15 amino acids. The CDR3 spells CATSRGGTLRNEQFF. CDR3 nucleotides: TGTGCCACCAGCAGGGGCGGGACGTTACGGAATGAGCAGTTCTTC.